The source of this T cell receptor beta chain is a study of blood T cell repertoires in COVID-19. The CDR3 extends over 15 amino acids. With 3 bases clipped from V and 2 bases from J, the junction kept 4 bases outside the gene matches. The V gene's germline CDR1 is LNHNV and CDR2 YYDKDF (reference sequence). The table came from immunoSEQ multiplex PCR; TCRdb's copy has only in-frame clones and leaves some out. The top ten clones hold around 2.8% of a sample with roughly 280,000 clones, less than 95% of them seen once. This chain uses TRBV15 with TRBJ1-3, with TRBD1 matching over 7 bases. The receptor's source is a man in his forties or fifties who had been exposed to COVID-19. The material sequenced was PBMCs or T cells enriched from blood (not recorded which). The CDR3 loop reads CATSSRDRPGNTIYF. The CDR3 DNA follows: TGTGCCACCAGCAGCCGGGACAGACCTGGAAACACCATATATTTT.